The clone carrying this T cell receptor beta chain has a handful of counts. These data are taken from a study of cytomegalovirus exposure and HLA in healthy donors. Primers: 60 Vbeta forward and 13 Jbeta reverse. TCRdb keeps only in-frame clones here, not all; method: immunoSEQ multiplex PCR. The sample holds 35,000 to 45,000 clones, around half seen once. Per the germline V gene, CDR1 is SGHTA and CDR2 is FQGNSA. The CDR3 contains 14 residues. Trimming shortened V by 3 bases and J by 5 bases, and 13 bases separated the two germline ends. The sequenced sample was PBMCs. The sequence came from a human donor in good health. V and J are TRBV7-2 and TRBJ2-5, with a tentative D call TRBD2 (5 bases). The CDR3 nucleotides are TGTGCCAGCAGCTTCGGACTCAAAGGGGAGACCCAGTACTTC. Translated, it gives CASSFGLKGETQYF.